This T cell receptor beta chain emerged from a study of T-cell reconstitution after alpha-beta-depleted transplantation in children. General study results and limits: Expanded clones from the graft, numbering several hundred, reportedly supplied alpha-beta T cells about two months after transplant. Newly produced T cells mostly provided counts and TCRbeta diversity after one year, as hyperexpanded clones declined. High day-60 TCRbeta diversity in some patients came from surviving recipient T cells and thymic progenitors.

Construction of the TCRbeta library involved unique molecular identifiers. TCRdb processed the PCR reads anew with MiXCR; each CDR3 protein has one entry. The data contain around 440,000 distinct CDR3 sequences, about 10% of them seen just once; the ten biggest clones take up about 2%. As regards this clonotype: The antigen remains unidentified.

V was shortened by 3 bases and J by 0 bases, with 9 bases between the two germline ends. The germline V gene has CDR1 MNHNS and CDR2 SASEGT. The CDR3 extends over 15 amino acids. The sample here was PBMCs, taken before TCRalphabeta/CD19-depleted stem cell transplant. The chain carries TRBV6-1 and TRBJ2-1; TRBD1 is a possible D gene (6 bases). The origin of this receptor is a child aged 2 to 9 with inherited bone marrow failure, due to receive a stem cell transplant. The CDR3 here is CASSDTQGSYNEQFF. The CDR3 region has the DNA TGTGCCAGCAGTGATACACAGGGCTCCTACAATGAGCAGTTCTTC.